The source of this TCR beta chain is a study of preoperative IRX-2 immunotherapy in early breast cancer. Regarding treatment: preoperative locoregional IRX-2 cytokine immunotherapy. Samples came from a phase Ib trial of preoperative locoregional IRX-2 cytokine immunotherapy. This clone has a single count. Generated by immunoSEQ multiplex PCR, the TCRdb table keeps only in-frame clones and is missing some. The table has about 42,000 clones, roughly 80% seen once. Between the trimmed V and J ends, which lost 2 bases and 6 bases, there was a span of 10 bases. CDR1 is WSHSY, CDR2 SAAADI, per germline. The CDR3 spans 13 residues.

The TCR originated in a human donor with breast cancer. Sequenced material: tumor tissue, taken after IRX-2 immunotherapy. V usage is TRBV10-2 and J usage is TRBJ1-1; no reliable D call. This CDR3 is CASSEGLNAEAFF. CDR3 in DNA: TGCGCCAGCAGTGAGGGCCTAAATGCTGAAGCTTTCTTT.